One sample yielded the 21 T cell receptor beta chains listed below, sequenced in a study of T cell repertoires in cytomegalovirus infection. These receptors have no identified antigens. TCRdb fed the reads into MiXCR, producing one record per CDR3 protein. The table has around 900,000 distinct CDR3 sequences, roughly 30% seen once; the top ten hold about an eighth. Specimen: cultured CD8+ T cells from PBMCs, collected from culture after CMV antigen stimulation. The receptors originated from a human donor in good health (CMV status not recorded). Some clones in this sample may be carry-over from other donors' samples.

This clonotype has at least ten counts. The chain is built from TRBV7-2 and TRBJ2-3; weak D call: TRBD1 (5 bases). The V end lost 5 bases, the J end lost 6 bases, and 15 bases lay between the germline ends. CDR1 is SGHTA and CDR2 is FQGNSA in the germline V gene. The CDR3 has 14 residues. CDR3 coding DNA: TGTGCCAGCAGCCCAGGACACGATCAGGATACGCAGTATTTT. Protein product: CASSPGHDQDTQYF.

This clonotype was seen more than once but under ten times. The chain recombines TRBV6-6 with TRBJ2-5; tentative D call: TRBD1 (6 bases). CDR1 is MNHNY, CDR2 SVGAGI, per germline (reference sequence). The CDR3 runs 16 residues. Trimming cost V 0 bases and J 0 bases, with 11 bases left between them. The CDR3 here is CASSYSSGQHQETQYF. The CDR3 coding sequence is TGTGCCAGCAGTTACTCGTCCGGACAGCACCAAGAGACCCAGTACTTC.

This clonotype was observed at least ten times. This chain links TRBV7-9 with TRBJ2-2; D is undetermined. This CDR3 has 16 amino acids. Germline V CDR1 and CDR2: SEHNR, FQNEAQ (reference sequence). The V end was cut by 1 base, the J end by 0 bases, with 9 bases between. CDR3 region: CASSLVGTANTGELFF. The CDR3 DNA sequence: TGTGCCAGCAGCTTAGTAGGCACAGCGAACACCGGGGAGCTGTTTTTT.

The J gene is TRBJ2-5, the V gene TRBV4-1, with a weak D call TRBD1 (5 bases). The CDR3 is 14 residues long. Germline assignment: CDR1 MGHRA and CDR2 YSYEKL. V gave up 1 base and J gave up 4 bases, with 10 bases separating them. The CDR3 DNA sequence: TGCGCCAGCAGCCAAGCTGCAGGGATAGAGACCCAGTACTTC. It translates to CASSQAAGIETQYF.

This clonotype was counted a few times. The chain is built from TRBV4-1 and TRBJ2-7; D not certain. CDR1 MGHRA and CDR2 YSYEKL come from the germline V gene. The V gene lost 4 bases and the J gene lost 0 bases, with 13 bases spanning the gap. The CDR3 has 15 amino acids. CDR3 residues: CASSPLISSSYEQYF. The CDR3 DNA follows: TGCGCCAGCAGCCCGCTGATTTCCAGCTCCTACGAGCAGTACTTC.

This clonotype occurred a few times. This could be a read error, since a much larger clone is one nucleotide away. The V gene is TRBV7-9, the J gene TRBJ2-7; the D is unclear. The V gene's germline CDR1 is SEHNR and CDR2 FQNEAQ (reference sequence). V lost 5 bases, J lost 4 bases, and 6 bases lay in between. The CDR3 runs 11 residues. This CDR3 reads CASSPEYEQYF. CDR3 in DNA: TGTGCCAGCAGCCCCGAATACGAGCAGTACTTC.

This clonotype was detected a few times. The CDR3 DNA reads as TGTGCCGGCCGGACATCACAGGGCTACACCTTC. The encoded protein is CAGRTSQGYTF. The chain employs TRBV19 and TRBJ1-2; a possible D gene is TRBD1 (5 bases). Germline lookup yields CDR1 LNHDA and CDR2 SQIVND (reference sequence). This CDR3 region has 11 residues. V lost 11 bases, J lost 8 bases, and 15 bases lay in between.

The chain combines TRBV6-5 with TRBJ2-7; D not resolved. Germline V gene lookup returns CDR1 MNHEY and CDR2 SVGAGI. The CDR3 covers 16 residues. V lost 8 bases and J 3 bases, leaving 23 bases between the germline ends. The CDR3 coding sequence is TGTGCCAGCTCCCCCCCCGGGCCTTCTTGGGGCTACGAGCAGTACTTC. Its protein product is CASSPPGPSWGYEQYF.

The chain is built from TRBV19 and TRBJ2-1; 10 bases align to TRBD2. This CDR3 is 20 amino acids long. Germline trimming cut 5 bases from V and 6 bases from J; bases unmatched to any gene: 22. CDR1 is LNHDA, CDR2 SQIVND, per germline (reference sequence). CDR3: CASSSRGLADHLLAGNEQFF. The CDR3 DNA is TGTGCCAGTAGTTCAAGAGGACTAGCGGACCATCTACTGGCGGGCAATGAGCAGTTCTTC.

This rearrangement joins TRBV2 to TRBJ2-1, with D possibly TRBD1 on 6 matching bases. The CDR3 is 11 amino acids. Germline CDR1 is SNHLY and CDR2 is FYNNEI. V was cut by 9 bases and J by 8 bases, with 11 bases left in between. Here the CDR3 DNA reads TGTGCCAGTGACAGGAAGGATGAGCAGTTCTTC. Residues: CASDRKDEQFF.

In the case of this clonotype: A junction boundary mismatches the germline segment, possibly from a read error. The chain uses TRBV12-3 or TRBV12-4 and TRBJ2-4; TRBD1 agrees at 10 bases. This CDR3 is 17 amino acids long. Here the CDR3 DNA reads TGTGCCAACAGTTTTATACCCGGAGGACAGGGGGGAAACATTCAGTACTTC. Translated: CANSFIPGGQGGNIQYF.

The V gene is TRBV27, the J gene TRBJ2-1, with 9 bases fitting TRBD2. Per germline, CDR1 MNHEY and CDR2 SMNVEV (reference sequence). The CDR3 runs to 17 residues. Germline trimming cut 1 base from V and 0 bases from J; bases unmatched to any gene: 4. The CDR3 nucleotides read TGTGCCAGCAGTTTATTTAGCGGGGGCTCCTCCTACAATGAGCAGTTCTTC. Protein product: CASSLFSGGSSYNEQFF.

J is TRBJ2-5 and V is TRBV12-3 or TRBV12-4; perhaps TRBD2 as D (6 bases). The V end lost 2 bases, the J end lost 5 bases, and 24 bases lay between the germline ends. This CDR3 is 18 amino acids long. The CDR3 loop reads CASSLSFGGLPGEETQYF. The CDR3, as DNA: TGTGCCAGCAGTTTAAGCTTCGGGGGTCTGCCGGGTGAGGAGACCCAGTACTTC.

The J gene is TRBJ2-7, the V gene TRBV10-3; the match to TRBD2 covers 7 bases. After removal of 4 bases from V and 3 bases from J, the junction contained 6 bases not matched to a gene. CDR1 and CDR2 from the germline V gene are ENHRY and SYGVKD. The CDR3 is 14 amino acids. CDR3 DNA sequence: TGTGCCATCAGTGCTACGGGGGGAGACTACGAGCAGTACTTC. This sequence encodes CAISATGGDYEQYF.

This clonotype was seen a handful of times. V usage is TRBV7-9 and J usage is TRBJ2-1; the match to TRBD1 covers 8 bases. The trim removed 2 bases at V and 8 bases at J, leaving 5 bases unmatched. The V gene's germline CDR1 is SEHNR and CDR2 FQNEAQ (reference sequence). The CDR3 is 14 residues long. CDR3 residues: CASSLQGQVDEQFF. The DNA for the CDR3 is TGTGCCAGCAGCTTACAGGGACAGGTCGATGAGCAGTTCTTC.

V gene TRBV28 combines with J gene TRBJ2-7, with D tentatively TRBD1 (6 bases). Germline V gene lookup returns CDR1 MDHEN and CDR2 SYDVKM. The CDR3 sequence is 14 residues long. The V end was cut by 6 bases, the J end by 4 bases, with 16 bases between. The CDR3 nucleotides are TGTGCCAGCAGCCCCAGACAGGCCGTTTACGAGCAGTACGTC. Protein: CASSPRQAVYEQYV.

The V and J genes are TRBV9 and TRBJ1-2, with D maybe TRBD1 (6 bases). This CDR3 has 13 amino acids. Deletions cut 6 bases from V and 5 bases from J, with 14 bases between. CDR1 and CDR2 (germline): SGDLS, YYNGEE. The CDR3 protein is CASTSERGYGYTF. CDR3 bases: TGTGCCAGCACCTCAGAGAGGGGGTATGGCTACACCTTC.

A single count supports this clonotype. One base away lies a much larger clone, so this may be a sequencing read error. V usage is TRBV7-6 and J usage is TRBJ2-2; TRBD2 matches at 10 bases. The germline V gene encodes CDR1 SGHVS and CDR2 FNYEAQ. The trim removed 5 bases at V and 9 bases at J, leaving 6 bases unmatched. CDR3 size: 14 residues. The CDR3 DNA reads as TGTGCCAGCAGCCCGAGCGGGGGGGCCTGGGAGCTGTTTTTT. Protein: CASSPSGGAWELFF. The full variable domain, its missing parts supplied by reference TRBV7-6 and TRBJ2-2, is GAGVSQSPRYKVTKRGQDVALRCDPISGHVSLYWYRQALGQGPEFLTYFNYEAQQDKSGLPNDRFSAERPEGSISTLTIQRTEQRDSAMYRCASSPSGGAWELFFGEGSRLTVL.

This sequence joins TRBV7-9 and TRBJ1-3; 7 bases are shared with TRBD1. V lost 6 bases, J lost 0 bases, and 17 bases stayed unmatched. In germline, CDR1 is SEHNR, CDR2 FQNEAQ (reference sequence). The CDR3 extends over 19 amino acids. CDR3: CASSPEEGQGDTSGNTIYF. The CDR3 nucleotides are TGTGCCAGCAGTCCTGAAGAGGGGCAGGGGGATACCTCTGGAAACACCATATATTTT.

The chain joins TRBV11-2 to TRBJ2-7; D might be TRBD1 (5 bases). In germline, CDR1 is SGHAT, CDR2 FQNNGV. Trimming removed 3 bases from V and 5 bases from J, with 8 bases in between. The CDR3 is made up of 12 amino acids. The CDR3 here is CASSFFRDEQYV. CDR3 bases: TGTGCCAGCAGCTTTTTCAGGGACGAGCAGTACGTC.

This clonotype was detected only a few times. The rearrangement links TRBV19 to TRBJ2-2; the D gene is possibly TRBD1 (5 bases). CDR1 is LNHDA, CDR2 SQIVND, per germline (reference sequence). Trimming stripped 2 bases from V and 0 bases from J, with 7 bases between. The CDR3 loop spans 15 amino acids. The CDR3 coding sequence is TGTGCCAGTAGTATACCGACAGCGAACACCGGGGAGCTGTTTTTT. The encoded protein is CASSIPTANTGELFF.